A selection of T cell receptor beta chains follows, all from one sample in a study of T-cell memory formation after mild COVID-19. TCRdb processed the 5' RACE reads anew with MiXCR; each CDR3 protein has one entry. Altogether roughly 100,000 distinct CDR3 sequences are present, over 15% being singletons, with the ten largest covering more than 25%. The sample comprised PBMCs or a T cell subset sorted from them (not recorded which). These receptors were taken from an adult woman who had mild COVID-19 (a few samples of this study predate the infection). Cell type and time point are not known. Each CDR3 is given with its conserved first and last residue. The order of the fields is CDR3 DNA, CDR3 protein, clone size, V gene, D gene, J gene. A D gene is named only where the DNA matches it firmly. Expanded clones get a size class; other rows say once, few or many, or leave the size out.

CDR3 DNA: TGCGCCAGCAGCCAAGAACGGGGGGAGTTGAGCGGAGGCACAGATACGCAGTATTTT; CDR3 protein: CASSQERGELSGGTDTQYF; clone size: -; V gene: TRBV4-3; D gene: TRBD2; J gene: TRBJ2-3
CDR3 DNA: TGCAGTGCTAGCCCAAGCATAACGGGAGATACGCAGTATTTT; CDR3 protein: CSASPSITGDTQYF; clone size: -; V gene: TRBV20-1; D gene: -; J gene: TRBJ2-3
CDR3 DNA: TGTGCCAGCAGCTTGGAGACAGGTTTCATCGACGAGCAGTACTTC; CDR3 protein: CASSLETGFIDEQYF; clone size: -; V gene: TRBV5-4; D gene: -; J gene: TRBJ2-7
CDR3 DNA: TGTGCCAGCAGCGTAGGCACAGGGGGGACGGGAAGGTACTTC; CDR3 protein: CASSVGTGGTGRYF; clone size: few; V gene: TRBV9; D gene: TRBD1; J gene: TRBJ2-7
CDR3 DNA: TGTGCCAGCAGTTTATTGGGCAGCTACGCGGGCAATGAGCAGTTCTTC; CDR3 protein: CASSLLGSYAGNEQFF; clone size: -; V gene: TRBV27; D gene: -; J gene: TRBJ2-1
CDR3 DNA: TGTGCCAGCAGCCCCTGGGCCCAGAACACCGGGGAGCTGTTTTTT; CDR3 protein: CASSPWAQNTGELFF; clone size: few; V gene: TRBV7-6; D gene: -; J gene: TRBJ2-2
CDR3 DNA: TGTGCCAGCAGTATACTAGCGGGAGCTCCGTATTTT; CDR3 protein: CASSILAGAPYF; clone size: -; V gene: TRBV28; D gene: TRBD2; J gene: TRBJ2-3
CDR3 DNA: TGTGCCAGCAGCTCCCGGGACACTCGATCGGGCGGGGCCAACGTCCTGACTTTC; CDR3 protein: CASSSRDTRSGGANVLTF; clone size: -; V gene: TRBV7-3; D gene: -; J gene: TRBJ2-6
CDR3 DNA: TGTGCCAGCAGTTACGCTGGGGGGAAGGGAGAGACCCAGTACTTC; CDR3 protein: CASSYAGGKGETQYF; clone size: -; V gene: TRBV6-5; D gene: -; J gene: TRBJ2-5
CDR3 DNA: TGCAGTCTAAAAAGCGACAGGGGGCGTAGTGGCTACACCTTC; CDR3 protein: CSLKSDRGRSGYTF; clone size: -; V gene: TRBV20-1; D gene: TRBD1; J gene: TRBJ1-2
CDR3 DNA: TGTGCCAGCAGTGCCGGGTCCCCGGAGGAGCAGTACTTC; CDR3 protein: CASSAGSPEEQYF; clone size: -; V gene: TRBV5-6; D gene: -; J gene: TRBJ2-7
CDR3 DNA: TGCGCCAGCAGCCAAGATTCGGTAAACACTGAAGCTTTCTTT; CDR3 protein: CASSQDSVNTEAFF; clone size: -; V gene: TRBV4-3; D gene: -; J gene: TRBJ1-1
CDR3 DNA: TGTGCCAGCAGTCCGCCGTCTACCCCCAATCAGCCCCAGCATTTT; CDR3 protein: CASSPPSTPNQPQHF; clone size: -; V gene: TRBV28; D gene: -; J gene: TRBJ1-5
CDR3 DNA: TGTGCCATCAGTGAGTCGCTGTCAAACTACGAGCAGTACTTC; CDR3 protein: CAISESLSNYEQYF; clone size: few; V gene: TRBV10-3; D gene: -; J gene: TRBJ2-7
CDR3 DNA: TGCGCCAGCAGCCAAGAAAGGACCTCCTACAATGAGCAGTTCTTC; CDR3 protein: CASSQERTSYNEQFF; clone size: few; V gene: TRBV4-3; D gene: -; J gene: TRBJ2-1
CDR3 DNA: TGTGCCACCCTGCCGGGCAATGCCTACGAGCAGTACTTC; CDR3 protein: CATLPGNAYEQYF; clone size: -; V gene: TRBV2; D gene: -; J gene: TRBJ2-7
CDR3 DNA: TGCAGCGTTCGGAGGGACGGAACCTACGAGCAGTACTTC; CDR3 protein: CSVRRDGTYEQYF; clone size: -; V gene: TRBV29-1; D gene: -; J gene: TRBJ2-7
CDR3 DNA: TGTGCCAGCAGTTGGCTGCAGGACACTGAAGCTTTCTTT; CDR3 protein: CASSWLQDTEAFF; clone size: -; V gene: TRBV12-3/TRBV12-4; D gene: -; J gene: TRBJ1-1
CDR3 DNA: TGCGCCAGCAGCCAGCTCGCTAGCTCCTACGAGCAGTACTTC; CDR3 protein: CASSQLASSYEQYF; clone size: -; V gene: TRBV4-1; D gene: -; J gene: TRBJ2-7
CDR3 DNA: TGCAGCGTCGGGGGGAACTACAATGAGCAGTTCTTC; CDR3 protein: CSVGGNYNEQFF; clone size: -; V gene: TRBV29-1; D gene: TRBD2; J gene: TRBJ2-1
CDR3 DNA: TGTGCCAGCACTTTTCTAGCGGGGAACACAGATACGCAGTATTTT; CDR3 protein: CASTFLAGNTDTQYF; clone size: few; V gene: TRBV5-6; D gene: TRBD2; J gene: TRBJ2-3
CDR3 DNA: TGCGCCAGCAGCCAAGAACAGGGGTACGAGCAGTACTTC; CDR3 protein: CASSQEQGYEQYF; clone size: few; V gene: TRBV4-1; D gene: TRBD1; J gene: TRBJ2-7
CDR3 DNA: TGTGCCAGCAGTCAGGGACAAGGACCATGGGCTTTCTTT; CDR3 protein: CASSQGQGPWAFF; clone size: -; V gene: TRBV7-9; D gene: -; J gene: TRBJ1-1
CDR3 DNA: TGTGCCAGCAGGGCGGGGGCGATGTCGGATGGGCAGTACTTC; CDR3 protein: CASRAGAMSDGQYF; clone size: few; V gene: TRBV7-9; D gene: -; J gene: TRBJ2-7
CDR3 DNA: TGCAGCGTTGGGGCAGGGTCTTCCACTAATGAAAAACTGTTTTTT; CDR3 protein: CSVGAGSSTNEKLFF; clone size: few; V gene: TRBV29-1; D gene: -; J gene: TRBJ1-4
CDR3 DNA: TGTGCCAGCAGCTTGGGACTTCTGGGTACAGAGGAGCAGTACTTC; CDR3 protein: CASSLGLLGTEEQYF; clone size: few; V gene: TRBV5-6; D gene: -; J gene: TRBJ2-7
CDR3 DNA: TGTGCCAGCAGCCCAGGAGTAGGCGATCAGCCCCAGCATTTT; CDR3 protein: CASSPGVGDQPQHF; clone size: few; V gene: TRBV7-8; D gene: -; J gene: TRBJ1-5
CDR3 DNA: TGTGCCAGCAGCTTGGTTACTGACACCGGGGAGCTGTTTTTT; CDR3 protein: CASSLVTDTGELFF; clone size: -; V gene: TRBV5-6; D gene: -; J gene: TRBJ2-2
CDR3 DNA: TGTGCCAGCAGTGACTCGACCACCGGGGAGCTGTTTTTT; CDR3 protein: CASSDSTTGELFF; clone size: many; V gene: TRBV6-4; D gene: -; J gene: TRBJ2-2
CDR3 DNA: TGCGCCAGCAGCTTGTGGGAGTTGAACACTGAAGCTTTCTTT; CDR3 protein: CASSLWELNTEAFF; clone size: few; V gene: TRBV5-1; D gene: -; J gene: TRBJ1-1
CDR3 DNA: TGTGCCACCAACAAGCGGGAGGTAACGAACGCCGGGGAGCTGTTTTTT; CDR3 protein: CATNKREVTNAGELFF; clone size: -; V gene: TRBV6-5; D gene: TRBD2; J gene: TRBJ2-2
CDR3 DNA: TGTGCCAGCAGCCAGTTCGATCCCGGTCAGCCCCAGCATTTT; CDR3 protein: CASSQFDPGQPQHF; clone size: few; V gene: TRBV6-1; D gene: -; J gene: TRBJ1-5
CDR3 DNA: TGTGCCAGCAGTTTATTGGGAGGGACACCTTCCTACGAGCAGTACTTC; CDR3 protein: CASSLLGGTPSYEQYF; clone size: few; V gene: TRBV27; D gene: -; J gene: TRBJ2-7
CDR3 DNA: TGTGCCAGCAGCTACGGGCCCACTGAAGCTTTCTTT; CDR3 protein: CASSYGPTEAFF; clone size: -; V gene: TRBV13; D gene: -; J gene: TRBJ1-1
CDR3 DNA: TGTGCCAGCAGCCCGGACAGATTATTCGAAGCTTTCTTT; CDR3 protein: CASSPDRLFEAFF; clone size: -; V gene: TRBV6-2/TRBV6-3; D gene: -; J gene: TRBJ1-1
CDR3 DNA: TGTGCCAGCAGCTCCCGCCCAGATACGCAGTATTTT; CDR3 protein: CASSSRPDTQYF; clone size: few; V gene: TRBV12-3/TRBV12-4; D gene: -; J gene: TRBJ2-3
CDR3 DNA: TGCAGCGTTGATTATTCGGGGGCAGGGGACTATGGCTACACCTTC; CDR3 protein: CSVDYSGAGDYGYTF; clone size: -; V gene: TRBV29-1; D gene: -; J gene: TRBJ1-2
CDR3 DNA: TGTGCCAGCAGTTATCGGCGGTTAGCGGGAGGACCTCCGGAGACCCAGTACTTC; CDR3 protein: CASSYRRLAGGPPETQYF; clone size: many; V gene: TRBV12-3/TRBV12-4; D gene: TRBD2; J gene: TRBJ2-5
CDR3 DNA: TGTGCCAGCAGCGTTGGGGGAGGCTACAATGAGCAGTTCTTC; CDR3 protein: CASSVGGGYNEQFF; clone size: -; V gene: TRBV9; D gene: -; J gene: TRBJ2-1
CDR3 DNA: TGCAGCGTTGTCCGGGACTTCACCTACGAGCAGTACTTC; CDR3 protein: CSVVRDFTYEQYF; clone size: -; V gene: TRBV29-1; D gene: -; J gene: TRBJ2-7
CDR3 DNA: TGTGCCAGCAACCGCGACAGGGAGGGCCAAGAGACCCAGTACTTC; CDR3 protein: CASNRDREGQETQYF; clone size: -; V gene: TRBV5-5; D gene: -; J gene: TRBJ2-5
CDR3 DNA: TGTGCCAGCAGCGGACACCCTTCGTACCAAGAGACCCAGTACTTC; CDR3 protein: CASSGHPSYQETQYF; clone size: few; V gene: TRBV5-5; D gene: -; J gene: TRBJ2-5
CDR3 DNA: TGTGCCAGCAGGAGGACTAGCGGGAGTGGGGCAGATACGCAGTATTTT; CDR3 protein: CASRRTSGSGADTQYF; clone size: -; V gene: TRBV25-1; D gene: TRBD2; J gene: TRBJ2-3
CDR3 DNA: TGCGCCAGCAGCCCCTTGGGGGACCCGTTGGATGAGCAGTTCTTC; CDR3 protein: CASSPLGDPLDEQFF; clone size: few; V gene: TRBV5-1; D gene: -; J gene: TRBJ2-1
CDR3 DNA: TGTGCCAGCAGCCCCATGGGACAGCAAGAGACCCAGTACTTC; CDR3 protein: CASSPMGQQETQYF; clone size: -; V gene: TRBV5-4; D gene: TRBD1; J gene: TRBJ2-5
CDR3 DNA: TGTGCCAGCAGCTTGGAGAGACAGGGGACGAGCAATCAGCCCCAGCATTTT; CDR3 protein: CASSLERQGTSNQPQHF; clone size: -; V gene: TRBV5-6; D gene: TRBD1; J gene: TRBJ1-5
CDR3 DNA: TGTGCCAGCAGCGCCGGGACGAATCAGCCCCAGCATTTT; CDR3 protein: CASSAGTNQPQHF; clone size: few; V gene: TRBV5-6; D gene: -; J gene: TRBJ1-5
CDR3 DNA: TGTGCCTGGAGTGGGGGACGAGGCCATCACGGGGAGCTGTTTTTT; CDR3 protein: CAWSGGRGHHGELFF; clone size: few; V gene: TRBV30; D gene: -; J gene: TRBJ2-2
CDR3 DNA: TGTGCCAGCAGCCCTACGGGACAGGGAGCCTACGAGCAGTACTTC; CDR3 protein: CASSPTGQGAYEQYF; clone size: few; V gene: TRBV7-8; D gene: TRBD1; J gene: TRBJ2-7
CDR3 DNA: TGTGCCAGCAGCCCCCACCAGAACACCGGGGAGCTGTTTTTT; CDR3 protein: CASSPHQNTGELFF; clone size: -; V gene: TRBV7-8; D gene: -; J gene: TRBJ2-2
CDR3 DNA: TGTGCCAGCAGCTTACCACCCTACGAGCAGTACTTC; CDR3 protein: CASSLPPYEQYF; clone size: many; V gene: TRBV5-5; D gene: -; J gene: TRBJ2-7
CDR3 DNA: TGTGCCAGTATGGGGACAGGCGGCCCAAAGTCCACTAGCACAGATACGCAGTATTTT; CDR3 protein: CASMGTGGPKSTSTDTQYF; clone size: -; V gene: TRBV2; D gene: TRBD1; J gene: TRBJ2-3
CDR3 DNA: TGTGCCAGCAGTTCCCCGACAAGCGGGAGGTCCGAGACCCAGTACTTC; CDR3 protein: CASSSPTSGRSETQYF; clone size: -; V gene: TRBV6-2/TRBV6-3; D gene: TRBD2; J gene: TRBJ2-5
CDR3 DNA: TGTGCCAGCAGCTTAGTGGGACAGGGCGATTCACCCCTCCACTTT; CDR3 protein: CASSLVGQGDSPLHF; clone size: few; V gene: TRBV7-9; D gene: TRBD1; J gene: TRBJ1-6
CDR3 DNA: TGTGCCAGCAGTGAAATCGCCGGGACAGGGGCCAACACTGAAGCTTTCTTT; CDR3 protein: CASSEIAGTGANTEAFF; clone size: few; V gene: TRBV2; D gene: TRBD1; J gene: TRBJ1-1
CDR3 DNA: TGCAGCGTTGAAGATGAGGGTTACGAGCAGTACTTC; CDR3 protein: CSVEDEGYEQYF; clone size: -; V gene: TRBV29-1; D gene: -; J gene: TRBJ2-7
CDR3 DNA: TGTGCCAGCAGCTTTCTGTTACAGAGGAACACCGGGGAGCTGTTTTTT; CDR3 protein: CASSFLLQRNTGELFF; clone size: -; V gene: TRBV5-4; D gene: -; J gene: TRBJ2-2
CDR3 DNA: TGCGCCAGCAGCCCTGCTTGGGGACAGGGGATTATGGGGAACACTGAAGCTTTCTTT; CDR3 protein: CASSPAWGQGIMGNTEAFF; clone size: -; V gene: TRBV5-1; D gene: TRBD1; J gene: TRBJ1-1
CDR3 DNA: TGCGCCAGCAGCTTGAAAGACAGTCCCCCCTACGAGCAGTACTTC; CDR3 protein: CASSLKDSPPYEQYF; clone size: -; V gene: TRBV5-1; D gene: -; J gene: TRBJ2-7
CDR3 DNA: TGTGCCAGCAGCGTACACCCAATGAGCGGGAGGGGCTACAATGAGCAGTTCTTC; CDR3 protein: CASSVHPMSGRGYNEQFF; clone size: -; V gene: TRBV9; D gene: TRBD2; J gene: TRBJ2-1